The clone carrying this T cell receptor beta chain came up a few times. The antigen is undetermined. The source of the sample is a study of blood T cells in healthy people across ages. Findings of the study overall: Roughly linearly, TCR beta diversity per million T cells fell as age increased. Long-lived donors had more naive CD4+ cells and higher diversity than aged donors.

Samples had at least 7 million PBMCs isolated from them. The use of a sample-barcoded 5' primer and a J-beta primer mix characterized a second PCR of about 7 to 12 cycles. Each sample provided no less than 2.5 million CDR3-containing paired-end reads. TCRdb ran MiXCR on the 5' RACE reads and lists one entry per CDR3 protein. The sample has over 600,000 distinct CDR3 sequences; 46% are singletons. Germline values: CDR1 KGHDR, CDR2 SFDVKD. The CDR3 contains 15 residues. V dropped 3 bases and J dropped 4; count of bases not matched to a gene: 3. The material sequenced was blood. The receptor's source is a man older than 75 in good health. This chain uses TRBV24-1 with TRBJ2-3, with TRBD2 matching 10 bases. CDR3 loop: CATSDSGRASDTQYF. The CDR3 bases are TGTGCCACCAGTGATAGCGGGAGGGCATCAGATACGCAGTATTTT.